The present TCR beta chain was sequenced within a study of response to subunit inactivated influenza vaccine. The table lists this clonotype with a few counts. TCRdb redid the calling of the RT-PCR reads with MiXCR, one entry per CDR3 protein. The repertoire has some 800,000 distinct CDR3 sequences, roughly 20% of them found once; the top ten carry 9.5% to 13%. The CDR3 length is 16 residues. Germline CDR1 reads MNHEY; CDR2 reads SVGEGT. The V segment lost 4 bases and the J segment 0 bases; nucleotides outside the gene matches: 6. This chain uses TRBV6-2 or TRBV6-3 with TRBJ1-1, with 9 nucleotides matching TRBD1. This receptor was obtained from a man aged 50 or older who received an inactivated influenza vaccine. Source: PBMCs from blood, taken 5 to 6 days after vaccination. The CDR3 DNA follows: TGTGCCAGCAGTTCTACAAGGACAGGGGTGAACACTGAAGCTTTCTTT. Its translation: CASSSTRTGVNTEAFF.